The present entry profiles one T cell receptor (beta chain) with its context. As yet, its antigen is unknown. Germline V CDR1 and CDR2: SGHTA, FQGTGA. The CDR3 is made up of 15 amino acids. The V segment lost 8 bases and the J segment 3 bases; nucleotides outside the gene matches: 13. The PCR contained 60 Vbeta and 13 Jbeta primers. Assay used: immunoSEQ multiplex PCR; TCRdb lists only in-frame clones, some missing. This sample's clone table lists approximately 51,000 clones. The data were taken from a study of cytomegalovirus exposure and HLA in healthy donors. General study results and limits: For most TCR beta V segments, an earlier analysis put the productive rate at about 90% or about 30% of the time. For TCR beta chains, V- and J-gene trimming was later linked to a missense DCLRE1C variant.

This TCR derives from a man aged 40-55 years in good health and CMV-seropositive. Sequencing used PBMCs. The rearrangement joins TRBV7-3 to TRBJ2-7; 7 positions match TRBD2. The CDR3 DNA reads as TGTGCCAGCCGGTGGCGGGAGCCCAAACGCTACGAGCAGTACTTC. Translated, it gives CASRWREPKRYEQYF.